This is a list of T cell receptor beta chains from one sample in a study of cytomegalovirus exposure and HLA in healthy donors. TCRdb's copy holds only in-frame clones and misses some; the assay was immunoSEQ multiplex PCR. The sample shows over 110,000 clones, around 86% of them seen only once. Material: PBMCs. These receptors were taken from a man younger than 35 in good health and CMV-seropositive. CDR3s include the opening cysteine and the closing phenylalanine or tryptophan. Each record gives: D gene, clone size, J gene, V gene, CDR3 protein, CDR3 DNA. D genes are given only for firm matches. Clone size, where shown, is once, few, many, or a class for clones that have expanded.

TRBD2,NA,TRBJ2-1,TRBV4-1,CASSHSGVAGDYNEQFF,TGCGCCAGCAGCCATTCGGGGGTAGCGGGTGACTACAATGAGCAGTTCTTC
TRBD1,NA,TRBJ1-2,TRBV5-6,CASSRYAGTGQNYGYTF,TGTGCCAGCAGCAGATACGCCGGGACAGGGCAAAACTATGGCTACACCTTC
TRBD1,NA,TRBJ2-7,TRBV19,CASSISGTGGYEQYF,TGTGCCAGTAGTATCTCCGGGACAGGGGGGTACGAGCAGTACTTC
NA,few,TRBJ2-7,TRBV5-1,CASSALTGGSYEQYF,TGCGCCAGCAGCGCACTGACAGGTGGCTCCTACGAGCAGTACTTC
NA,NA,TRBJ1-1,TRBV5-1,CASSLAGGLNTEAFF,TGCGCCAGCAGCTTGGCCGGGGGACTGAACACTGAAGCTTTCTTT
NA,NA,TRBJ1-2,TRBV6-5,CASSYQGNGYTF,TGTGCCAGCAGTTACCAGGGGAATGGCTACACCTTC
NA,once,TRBJ2-7,TRBV6-1,CASSSTGLSSYEQYF,TGTGCCAGCAGCTCTACAGGGCTGAGCTCCTACGAGCAGTACTTC
TRBD2,NA,TRBJ2-1,TRBV9,CASSVGHSGGSNEQFF,TGTGCCAGCAGCGTAGGGCATAGCGGGGGGAGCAATGAGCAGTTCTTC
NA,few,TRBJ1-2,TRBV7-9,CASSLPRIRERGYTF,TGTGCCAGCAGCCTACCGCGAATCCGGGAGAGAGGCTACACCTTC
TRBD2,NA,TRBJ2-1,TRBV4-2,CASSQGARLAGNNEQFF,TGTGCCAGCAGCCAAGGGGCCAGACTAGCGGGTAACAATGAGCAGTTCTTC
TRBD1,few,TRBJ2-3,TRBV5-1,CASRDSQGADTQYF,TGCGCCAGCAGGGACTCACAGGGGGCAGATACGCAGTATTTT
NA,NA,TRBJ2-1,TRBV18,CASSPLVAEQNEQFF,TGTGCCAGCTCACCACTGGTAGCGGAGCAGAATGAGCAGTTCTTC
NA,NA,TRBJ2-3,TRBV5-6,CASSQTWDTQYF,TGTGCCAGCAGCCAGACTTGGGATACGCAGTATTTT
NA,NA,TRBJ1-2,TRBV27,CASSTGRGLQGYTF,TGTGCCAGCAGCACAGGGCGGGGGCTTCAAGGCTACACCTTC
NA,NA,TRBJ2-7,TRBV30,CAWSVVAAYEQYF,TGTGCCTGGAGTGTAGTTGCAGCCTACGAGCAGTACTTC
TRBD1,NA,TRBJ2-1,TRBV11-2,CASSAAGTGFFVWDEQFF,TGTGCCAGCAGCGCAGCCGGGACAGGGTTTTTTGTTTGGGATGAGCAGTTCTTC
NA,NA,TRBJ2-2,TRBV5-4,CASSLVGRGNTGELFF,TGTGCCAGCAGCTTGGTCGGTAGGGGGAACACCGGGGAGCTGTTTTTT
TRBD1,NA,TRBJ2-3,TRBV6-5,CASSYSDRGADTQYF,TGTGCCAGCAGTTACTCGGACAGGGGGGCAGATACGCAGTATTTT
TRBD1,NA,TRBJ1-5,TRBV6-5,CASGKRQGIEPQHF,TGTGCCAGCGGTAAGAGACAGGGAATTGAGCCCCAGCATTTT
NA,NA,TRBJ2-7,TRBV6-1,CASSRTGSHEQYF,TGTGCCAGCAGTAGAACAGGGAGCCACGAGCAGTACTTC
NA,NA,TRBJ1-5,TRBV18,CASSPGEGNQPQHF,TGTGCCAGCTCCCCAGGGGAGGGCAATCAGCCCCAGCATTTT
TRBD2,few,TRBJ2-3,TRBV5-4,CASSFPGTSGDTQYF,TGTGCCAGCAGCTTTCCCGGGACTAGCGGAGATACGCAGTATTTT
NA,NA,TRBJ2-5,TRBV5-1,CASSITGGEETQYF,TGCGCCAGCAGCATAACAGGGGGGGAAGAGACCCAGTACTTC
NA,NA,TRBJ2-1,TRBV10-3,CAISDKEYNEQFF,TGTGCCATCAGTGATAAGGAGTACAATGAGCAGTTCTTC
TRBD2,NA,TRBJ2-7,TRBV6-6,CASNIAGLVYEQYF,TGTGCCAGCAATATAGCGGGGTTGGTCTACGAGCAGTACTTC
NA,NA,TRBJ1-1,TRBV29-1,CSVGQSRVITEAFF,TGCAGCGTTGGACAATCCAGGGTTATCACTGAAGCTTTCTTT
NA,few,TRBJ1-2,TRBV11-2,CASTSEAGYYGYTF,TGTGCCAGCACCTCCGAGGCGGGGTATTATGGCTACACCTTC
TRBD1,NA,TRBJ2-3,TRBV6-1,CASKLRTGGAYTQYF,TGTGCCAGCAAGCTTCGAACAGGGGGTGCATATACGCAGTATTTT
NA,NA,TRBJ2-3,TRBV28,CASSGGTDTQYF,TGTGCCAGCAGCGGGGGCACAGATACGCAGTATTTT
TRBD1,few,TRBJ1-5,TRBV19,CASSTGQGVGNQPQHF,TGTGCCAGTAGTACGGGACAGGGAGTCGGCAATCAGCCCCAGCATTTT
TRBD2,NA,TRBJ2-2,TRBV11-2,CASSALAGGTGELFF,TGTGCCAGCAGCGCCCTAGCGGGAGGGACCGGGGAGCTGTTTTTT
TRBD2,NA,TRBJ2-5,TRBV2,CASKSGKATQYF,TGTGCCAGCAAGAGCGGGAAAGCGACCCAGTACTTC
TRBD1,NA,TRBJ2-1,TRBV6-5,CASSEDRDNEQFF,TGTGCCAGCAGCGAGGACAGGGACAATGAGCAGTTCTTC
NA,once,TRBJ2-5,TRBV13,CASSRRGTQYF,TGTGCCAGCAGCAGGCGAGGGACCCAGTACTTC
TRBD2,NA,TRBJ2-7,TRBV5-4,CASSRTSGRAGGEQYF,TGTGCCAGCAGCCGGACTAGCGGGAGGGCCGGGGGCGAGCAGTACTTC
TRBD2,NA,TRBJ2-3,TRBV27,CASSPLRGRDTQYF,TGTGCCAGCAGTCCGCTGCGGGGGAGGGATACGCAGTATTTT
TRBD2,NA,TRBJ2-7,TRBV19,CASSTGTSYEQYF,TGTGCCAGTAGTACCGGGACTAGCTACGAGCAGTACTTC
NA,NA,TRBJ2-3,TRBV7-6,CASSERGGVADTQYF,TGTGCCAGCAGCGAAAGGGGGGGCGTGGCAGATACGCAGTATTTT
NA,once,TRBJ1-1,TRBV27,CASSPQGFGDTEAFF,TGTGCCAGCAGCCCCCAGGGATTTGGCGACACTGAAGCTTTCTTT
NA,NA,TRBJ2-5,TRBV5-6,CASSLINQETQYF,TGTGCCAGCAGCTTAATTAACCAAGAGACCCAGTACTTC
NA,NA,TRBJ1-5,TRBV6-6,CASSVEAGGNQPQHF,TGTGCCAGCAGCGTAGAGGCGGGGGGCAATCAGCCCCAGCATTTT
NA,NA,TRBJ1-5,TRBV27,CASSLRKGQGSQPQHF,TGTGCCAGCAGTCTACGAAAGGGGCAGGGAAGTCAGCCCCAGCATTTT
NA,NA,TRBJ1-2,TRBV29-1,CSVDTGSYGYTF,TGCAGCGTTGACACAGGGAGCTATGGCTACACCTTC
TRBD1,many,TRBJ1-1,TRBV6-5,CASTYRGAVNTEAFF,TGTGCCAGCACCTACAGGGGGGCAGTGAACACTGAAGCTTTCTTT
NA,NA,TRBJ2-3,TRBV5-1,CASSLAWTSTDTQYF,TGCGCCAGCAGCTTGGCCTGGACTAGCACAGATACGCAGTATTTT
TRBD1,NA,TRBJ1-1,TRBV6-5,CASRLDRGPTEAFF,TGTGCCAGCAGGCTAGACAGGGGGCCGACTGAAGCTTTCTTT
TRBD2,NA,TRBJ2-7,TRBV7-2,CASSFRLAGYYEQYF,TGTGCCAGCAGCTTCCGGCTAGCGGGCTACTACGAGCAGTACTTC